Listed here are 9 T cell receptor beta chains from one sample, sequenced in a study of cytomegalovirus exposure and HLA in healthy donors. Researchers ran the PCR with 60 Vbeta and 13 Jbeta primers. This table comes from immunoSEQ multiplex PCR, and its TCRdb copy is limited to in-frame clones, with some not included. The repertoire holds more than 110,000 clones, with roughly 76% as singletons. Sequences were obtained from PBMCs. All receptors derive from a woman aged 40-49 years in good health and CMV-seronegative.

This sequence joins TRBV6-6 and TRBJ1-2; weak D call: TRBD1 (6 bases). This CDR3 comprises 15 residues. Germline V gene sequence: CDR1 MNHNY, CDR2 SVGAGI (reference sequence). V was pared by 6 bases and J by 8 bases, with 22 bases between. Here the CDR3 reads CASSVRTATVKGYTF. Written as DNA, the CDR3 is TGTGCCAGCAGCGTCAGGACAGCGACGGTGAAGGGCTACACCTTC.

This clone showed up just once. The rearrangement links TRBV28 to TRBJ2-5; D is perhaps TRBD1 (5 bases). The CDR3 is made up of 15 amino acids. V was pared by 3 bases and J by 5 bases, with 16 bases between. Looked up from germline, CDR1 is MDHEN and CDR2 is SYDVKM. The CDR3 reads CASSLVGAGWETQYF. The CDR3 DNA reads TGTGCCAGCAGTTTGGTTGGGGCAGGGTGGGAGACCCAGTACTTC.

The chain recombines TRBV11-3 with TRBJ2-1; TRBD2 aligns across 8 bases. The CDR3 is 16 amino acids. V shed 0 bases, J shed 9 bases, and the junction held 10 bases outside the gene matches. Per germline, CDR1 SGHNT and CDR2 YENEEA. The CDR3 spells CASSLERFGGAVEQFF. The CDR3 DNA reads TGTGCCAGCAGCTTAGAACGGTTCGGGGGGGCTGTTGAGCAGTTCTTC.

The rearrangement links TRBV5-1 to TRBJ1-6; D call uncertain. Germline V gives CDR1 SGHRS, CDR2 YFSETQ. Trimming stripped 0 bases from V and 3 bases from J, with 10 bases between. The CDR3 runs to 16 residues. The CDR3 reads CASSLDPGNYNSPLHF. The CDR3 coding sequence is TGCGCCAGCAGCTTGGACCCGGGGAACTATAATTCACCCCTCCACTTT. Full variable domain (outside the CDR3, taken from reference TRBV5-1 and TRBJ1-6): KAGVTQTPRYLIKTRGQQVTLSCSPISGHRSVSWYQQTPGQGLQFLFEYFSETQRNKGNFPGRFSGRQFSNSRSEMNVSTLELGDSALYLCASSLDPGNYNSPLHFGNGTRLTVT.

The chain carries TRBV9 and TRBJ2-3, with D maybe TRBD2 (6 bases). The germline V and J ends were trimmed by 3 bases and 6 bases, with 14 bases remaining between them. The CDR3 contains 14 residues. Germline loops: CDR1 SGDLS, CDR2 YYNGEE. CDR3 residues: CASSDGRGIDTQYF. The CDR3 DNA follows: TGTGCCAGCAGCGATGGACGGGGGATCGATACGCAGTATTTT.

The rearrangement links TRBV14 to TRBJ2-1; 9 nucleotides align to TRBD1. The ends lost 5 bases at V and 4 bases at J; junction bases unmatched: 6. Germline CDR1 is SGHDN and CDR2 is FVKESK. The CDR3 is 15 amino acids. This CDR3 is CASSADRGLYNEQFF. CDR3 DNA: TGTGCCAGCAGCGCGGACAGGGGTTTATACAATGAGCAGTTCTTC. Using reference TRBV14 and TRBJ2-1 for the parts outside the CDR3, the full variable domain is EAGVTQFPSHSVIEKGQTVTLRCDPISGHDNLYWYRRVMGKEIKFLLHFVKESKQDESGMPNNRFLAERTGGTYSTLKVQPAELEDSGVYFCASSADRGLYNEQFFGPGTRLTVL.

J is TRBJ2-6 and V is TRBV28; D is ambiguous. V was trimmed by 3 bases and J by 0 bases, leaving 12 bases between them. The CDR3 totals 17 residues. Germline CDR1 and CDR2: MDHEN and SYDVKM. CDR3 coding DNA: TGTGCCAGCAGTTTCTTGGCAGGCCTCTCTGGGGCCAACGTCCTGACTTTC. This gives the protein CASSFLAGLSGANVLTF.

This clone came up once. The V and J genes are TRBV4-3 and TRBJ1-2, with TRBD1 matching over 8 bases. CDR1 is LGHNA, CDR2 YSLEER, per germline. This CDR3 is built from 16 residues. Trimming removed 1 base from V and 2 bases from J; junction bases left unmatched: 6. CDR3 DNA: TGCGCCAGCAGCCAAGGGACAGGACAGGGCAACTATGGCTACACCTTC. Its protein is CASSQGTGQGNYGYTF.

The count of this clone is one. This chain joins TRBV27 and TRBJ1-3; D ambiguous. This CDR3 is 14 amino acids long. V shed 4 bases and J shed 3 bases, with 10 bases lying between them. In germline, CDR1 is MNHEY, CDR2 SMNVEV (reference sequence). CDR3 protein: CASSSLKVGNTIYF. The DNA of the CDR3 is TGTGCCAGCAGTTCACTAAAGGTTGGAAACACCATATATTTT.